The source of this T cell receptor (beta chain) is a study of spatial heterogeneity in lung cancer. Study-wide context: Among detected sequences, beta-chain ones consistently exceeded alpha-chain ones in number. Overall study results and limits: Relative to follow-up, resection was when ubiquitous expanded tumor TCRs appeared more in blood.

TCR cDNA molecules were tagged individually, and each one carried a unique molecular identifier. Each CDR3 protein is one row after TCRdb ran MiXCR on the 5' RACE reads. The table shows 30,000 to 45,000 distinct CDR3 sequences, with 6.5% to 9.5% occurring only once. The table lists this clonotype with many counts. Its antigen is currently unknown. This CDR3 comprises 14 residues. V was pared by 3 bases and J by 6 bases, with 15 bases between. The V gene's germline CDR1 is DFQATT and CDR2 SNEGSKA (reference sequence). Time point of the sample: sample taken at primary tumor resection. No cell sorting; template was whole RNA from tumor, lung tissue or PBMC. The donor group consisted of approximately 77 patients who had untreated, early-stage non-small cell lung cancer.

Material: PBMCs, obtained at surgery. This clonotype was obtained from a male donor with early-stage non-small cell lung cancer. V is TRBV20-1 and J is TRBJ1-5; a weak D match, TRBD1 (6 bases). Here the CDR3 reads CSASVGGGGQPQHF. Here the CDR3 DNA reads TGCAGTGCTAGCGTCGGGGGCGGGGGTCAGCCCCAGCATTTT.